Shown below are 30 T cell receptor beta chains from a single sample sequenced in a study of T cells after yellow fever vaccination (dated by TCRdb to about 2019). Explained via the paper, the treatment or condition label denotes: live attenuated yellow fever vaccine strain. Library preparation was by 5' RACE. Sequencing instrument: Illumina NovaSeq 6000. TCRdb ran its own pipeline on the public reads, namely fastp trimming at Q25 and MiXCR clone calling, and kept in-frame beta chains. Here each entry gathers all rows of one CDR3 protein and keeps the most common genes and DNA. A total of 100,000 to 150,000 distinct CDR3 sequences appear in this sample, roughly 15% of them only once. Around 40% of the sample rests with the top ten. The source was CD8+ T cells sorted from PBMCs, collected 5 days after the yellow fever booster vaccination. Every receptor here comes from a man aged 18 to 29 who received the YFV17D yellow fever vaccine.

V gene TRBV7-6 combines with J gene TRBJ2-7, with TRBD2 matching over 10 bases. The CDR3 loop spans 14 amino acids. V was pared by 6 bases and J by 2 bases, with 4 bases of the junction left unmatched. CDR1 and CDR2 (germline): SGHVS, FNYEAQ. CDR3 coding DNA: TGTGCCAGCAGTGGGAGCGGGAGGGCCTACGAGCAGTACTTC. This gives the protein CASSGSGRAYEQYF.

V and J are TRBV7-9 and TRBJ2-7; 7 bases map to TRBD1. CDR3 length: 12 amino acids. CDR1 SEHNR and CDR2 FQNEAQ come from the germline V gene (reference sequence). Trimming cost V 5 bases and J 4 bases; bases outside gene matches: 2. This chain's CDR3 is CASSPTGYEQYV. In DNA, the CDR3 is TGTGCCAGCAGCCCGACAGGGTACGAGCAGTACGTC.

This clonotype was seen more than once but under ten times. The V and J genes are TRBV7-6 and TRBJ1-2, with 7 bases that match TRBD1. With V trimmed by 3 bases and J by 3 bases, 1 base remained unmatched. Germline V gives CDR1 SGHVS, CDR2 FNYEAQ. This CDR3 comprises 13 residues. The CDR3 here is CASSLGQHYGYTF. CDR3 DNA sequence: TGTGCCAGCAGCTTGGGACAGCACTATGGCTACACCTTC.

V usage is TRBV5-1 and J usage is TRBJ2-7, with unresolved D. The CDR3 is 13 residues long. V lost 2 bases to trimming and J lost 0 bases, with 6 bases between them. Per germline, CDR1 SGHRS and CDR2 YFSETQ. The CDR3 region has the DNA TGCGCCAGCAGCTTAGGGAACTCCTACGAGCAGTACTTC. This codes for CASSLGNSYEQYF.

This clonotype was seen only a few times. The chain recombines TRBV11-2 with TRBJ2-5, with 12 bases fitting TRBD2. The CDR3 is 16 residues long. V dropped 8 bases and J dropped 3; count of bases not matched to a gene: 10. Per germline, CDR1 SGHAT and CDR2 FQNNGV. The CDR3 protein is CASARLTSGGEETQYF. In DNA form, the CDR3 reads TGTGCCAGCGCCCGACTGACTAGCGGGGGAGAAGAGACCCAGTACTTC.

This clonotype was counted a few times. CDR3 in DNA: TGTGCTAGTGGTTTTATGGGCGGGTACAATGAGCAGTTCTTC. Its protein product is CASGFMGGYNEQFF. The chain links TRBV12-5 to TRBJ2-1; TRBD2 is a possible D gene (5 bases). V gave up 3 bases and J gave up 4 bases, with 10 bases separating them. The germline gives CDR1 LGHNT, CDR2 FRNRAP. This CDR3 region has 14 residues.

V gene TRBV6-5 combines with J gene TRBJ2-5; D gene uncertain. The ends were cut back, 5 bases at V and 5 bases at J, with 15 bases in the middle. Germline assignment: CDR1 MNHEY and CDR2 SVGAGI. This CDR3 has 14 amino acids. This CDR3 is CASSLLDPGETQYF. As DNA, the CDR3 is TGTGCCAGCAGTCTACTCGACCCTGGGGAGACCCAGTACTTC.

The genes are TRBV29-1 and TRBJ2-3, with D hard to call. There are 12 residues in the CDR3. Germline V gene lookup returns CDR1 SQVTM and CDR2 ANQGSEA. Trimming stripped 6 bases from V and 1 base from J, with 8 bases between. The CDR3 loop is CSVRKGTDTQYF. The DNA for the CDR3 is TGCAGCGTGCGAAAGGGCACAGATACGCAGTATTTT.

The chain is built from TRBV5-1 and TRBJ2-1; 8 bases match TRBD2. Trimming cost V 2 bases and J 8 bases; bases outside gene matches: 12. The CDR3 covers 16 residues. CDR1 and CDR2 (germline): SGHRS, YFSETQ. The CDR3 DNA follows: TGCGCCAGCAGCTTCACGCCCGGGACTAGTACCTATGAGCAGTTCTTC. Its translation: CASSFTPGTSTYEQFF.

The chain is built from TRBV12-3 or TRBV12-4 and TRBJ2-2, with 9 bases aligning to TRBD1. The CDR3 has 15 residues. Trimming cost V 6 bases and J 3 bases; bases outside gene matches: 5. The DNA of the CDR3 is TGTGCCAGCAGCCGGGACAGGGTCGACACCGGGGAGCTGTTTTTT. This codes for CASSRDRVDTGELFF.

This clonotype was recorded at least ten times. The gene calls are TRBV7-2 and TRBJ2-1, with D perhaps TRBD1 (7 bases). The CDR3 is 15 residues long. The ends were cut back, 4 bases at V and 9 bases at J, with 19 bases in the middle. CDR1 is SGHTA, CDR2 FQGNSA, per germline. In DNA, the CDR3 is TGTGCCAGCAGCTCCGCGGGACAGACTACAAGTGAGCAGTTCTTC. Translating gives CASSSAGQTTSEQFF.

This clonotype was recorded a few times. The chain links TRBV5-1 to TRBJ2-5; D remains unclear. The CDR3 sequence is 15 residues long. Per the germline V gene, CDR1 is SGHRS and CDR2 is YFSETQ. Trimming pared 0 bases from V and 5 bases from J, leaving 14 bases between. In nucleotides, the CDR3 is TGCGCCAGCAGCTTGGCGGCGTGGTCAAAGGAGACCCAGTACTTC. Encoded protein: CASSLAAWSKETQYF.

This rearrangement joins TRBV4-1 to TRBJ2-5; D is perhaps TRBD1 or TRBD2 (5 bases each). Germline lookup yields CDR1 MGHRA and CDR2 YSYEKL. Trimming cost V 4 bases and J 4 bases, with 16 bases left between them. The CDR3 contains 15 residues. CDR3 sequence reads: CASSPGTRLPETQYF. In nucleotides, the CDR3 is TGCGCCAGCAGCCCGGGGACCCGCCTACCAGAGACCCAGTACTTC.

This clonotype was observed a single time. The V call is TRBV5-6, the J call TRBJ1-1; weak D call: TRBD1 (5 bases). The CDR3 is 14 amino acids. Deletions cut 6 bases from V and 4 bases from J, with 16 bases between. Germline-derived CDR1 and CDR2 are SGHDT and YYEEEE. This CDR3 is CASTPDGGVTEAFF. CDR3 DNA sequence: TGTGCCAGCACTCCCGACGGGGGAGTCACTGAAGCTTTCTTT.

This clonotype came up a few times. The CDR3 DNA reads as TGTGCCAGCAGACCCGACAGGGACTACACAGATACGCAGTATTTT. Translating gives CASRPDRDYTDTQYF. J is TRBJ2-3 and V is TRBV6-2 or TRBV6-3; D may be TRBD1 or TRBD2 (7 bases each). CDR1 and CDR2 (germline): MNHEY, SVGEGT. This CDR3 has 15 residues. The ends were cut back, 6 bases at V and 2 bases at J, with 15 bases in the middle.

This clonotype has just a few counts. The V call is TRBV4-3, the J call TRBJ2-7, with 9 bases that match TRBD1. The germline gives CDR1 LGHNA, CDR2 YSLEER. The CDR3 sequence is 16 residues long. V lost 0 bases, J lost 4 bases, and 7 bases stayed unmatched. The CDR3 protein is CASSQDSTGGMYEQYF. The CDR3 DNA is TGCGCCAGCAGCCAAGACTCGACAGGGGGTATGTACGAGCAGTACTTC.

This clonotype was counted ten times or more. CDR3 loop: CASSLARTSGGYREQYV. CDR3 in DNA: TGTGCTAGCAGCTTAGCTCGGACTAGCGGAGGGTATCGAGAGCAGTACGTC. V gene TRBV7-7 combines with J gene TRBJ2-7; TRBD2 agrees at 10 bases. Germline V gene data show CDR1 as SSHAT and CDR2 as FNYEAQ (reference sequence). This CDR3 has 17 amino acids.

The genes are TRBV12-3 or TRBV12-4 and TRBJ1-1; D gene uncertain. Trimming cost V 4 bases and J 1 base, with 4 bases left between them. CDR3 size: 12 residues. The CDR3 sequence: CASSWPNTEAFF. In DNA form, the CDR3 reads TGTGCCAGCAGTTGGCCGAACACTGAAGCTTTCTTT.

This clonotype came up a few times. V and J are TRBV7-6 and TRBJ2-7; the D is unclear. Trimming cost V 2 bases and J 4 bases, with 18 bases left between them. This CDR3 region has 16 residues. CDR1 SGHVS and CDR2 FNYEAQ come from the germline V gene. The DNA of the CDR3 is TGTGCCAGCAGCTTATACCCCCCAGGAAGTGGTTACGAGCAGTACTTC. This sequence encodes CASSLYPPGSGYEQYF.

This clonotype has a handful of counts. CDR3: CASSPGKGRSEQYF. The CDR3 DNA follows: TGTGCCAGCAGCCCGGGCAAGGGGCGCTCCGAGCAGTACTTC. The chain is built from TRBV12-3 or TRBV12-4 and TRBJ2-7, with a tentative D call TRBD1 (5 bases). CDR3 length: 14 amino acids. Between the trimmed V and J ends, which lost 6 bases and 6 bases, there was a span of 18 bases.

This chain uses TRBV4-3 with TRBJ1-1; 10 bases line up with TRBD1. This CDR3 has 14 residues. Germline CDR1 and CDR2: LGHNA and YSLEER. Trimming cost V 4 bases and J 6 bases; bases outside gene matches: 5. CDR3 DNA sequence: TGCGCCAGCAGCCTGACAGGGGGCGAGGCTGAAGCTTTCTTT. It specifies CASSLTGGEAEAFF.

This clonotype was recorded a few times. The gene calls are TRBV7-9 and TRBJ1-1, with a possible D match to TRBD1 (6 bases). There are 11 residues in the CDR3. From germline, CDR1 is SEHNR and CDR2 FQNEAQ (reference sequence). The V end was cut by 5 bases, the J end by 11 bases, with 12 bases between. In nucleotides, the CDR3 is TGTGCCAGCAGCGAAGGTGGGGGCGCTTTCTTT. Residues: CASSEGGGAFF. The whole variable domain, filled in from reference TRBV7-9 and TRBJ1-1, reads DTGVSQNPRHKITKRGQNVTFRCDPISEHNRLYWYRQTLGQGPEFLTYFQNEAQLEKSRLLSDRFSAERPKGSFSTLEIQRTEQGDSAMYLCASSEGGGAFFGQGTRLTVV.

V and J are TRBV9 and TRBJ2-3; 7 nucleotides agree with TRBD2. The V gene's germline CDR1 is SGDLS and CDR2 YYNGEE. The CDR3 has 17 residues. J gave up 3 bases and V 0 bases, and 10 bases lay outside the gene matches. CDR3 in amino acids: CASSVGGLGGLTDTQYF. The CDR3 coding sequence is TGTGCCAGCAGCGTAGGCGGACTGGGGGGACTAACAGATACGCAGTATTTT.

The chain uses TRBV6-1 and TRBJ1-5; D not certain. CDR3 length equals 17 residues. V gave up 4 bases and J gave up 0 bases, with 16 bases separating them. The germline V gene encodes CDR1 MNHNS and CDR2 SASEGT. The CDR3 protein is CASSGGRQIYSNQPQHF. The DNA of the CDR3 is TGTGCCAGCAGTGGTGGTCGCCAGATTTATAGCAATCAGCCCCAGCATTTT.

This rearrangement joins TRBV7-2 to TRBJ2-2; no definite D call. Looked up from germline, CDR1 is SGHTA and CDR2 is FQGNSA. Trimming removed 1 base from V and 7 bases from J, with 16 bases in between. The CDR3 runs 16 residues. CDR3 amino acids: CASSLELASFVGELFF. As DNA, the CDR3 is TGTGCCAGCAGCTTAGAATTGGCTAGTTTTGTCGGGGAGCTGTTTTTT.

In this sample, this clonotype turned up many times. The chain combines TRBV5-1 with TRBJ2-7, with a weak D call TRBD1 (5 bases). Trimming cost V 0 bases and J 6 bases, with 13 bases left between them. Germline V CDR1 and CDR2: SGHRS, YFSETQ. The CDR3 spans 14 residues. CDR3 in DNA: TGCGCCAGCAGCTTGGGACGACAGATACCCGAGCAGTACTTC. It yields the protein CASSLGRQIPEQYF.

The rearrangement joins TRBV6-2 or TRBV6-3 to TRBJ1-5, with D maybe TRBD1 (5 bases). V gave up 0 bases and J gave up 5 bases, with 11 bases separating them. The CDR3 is made up of 15 amino acids. Per germline, CDR1 MNHEY and CDR2 SVGEGT. This chain's CDR3 is CASSYSGRVYQPQHF. CDR3 DNA sequence: TGTGCCAGCAGTTACTCGGGCAGGGTGTATCAGCCCCAGCATTTT.

This clonotype was picked up a small number of times. The J gene is TRBJ2-7, the V gene TRBV2; D is possibly TRBD1 or TRBD2 (5 bases each). Germline CDR1 reads SNHLY; CDR2 reads FYNNEI. The CDR3 sequence is 11 residues long. V lost 8 bases to trimming and J lost 7 bases, with 12 bases between them. CDR3 coding DNA: TGTGCCAGCGAGGGGACCCCGGAGCAGTACTTC. Its protein product is CASEGTPEQYF.

This clonotype was counted only a few times. J is TRBJ2-1 and V is TRBV3-1; 8 bases fit TRBD1. Germline V gene sequence: CDR1 LGHDT, CDR2 YNNKEL (reference sequence). CDR3 length: 16 amino acids. V shed 2 bases and J 6 bases; nucleotides not matched to a gene: 9. The DNA for the CDR3 is TGTGCCAGCAGCCAACAACGGACAGGGTGGGGCAATGAGCAGTTCTTC. Protein sequence: CASSQQRTGWGNEQFF.

V and J are TRBV11-2 and TRBJ2-7; D might be TRBD2 (6 bases). This CDR3 has 15 residues. CDR1 is SGHAT and CDR2 is FQNNGV in the germline V gene. V dropped 3 bases and J dropped 5 bases, with 17 bases sitting between them. The DNA of the CDR3 is TGTGCCAGCAGCTTCTTCACAGGAGGGGTCAACGAGCAGTACTTC. Its protein product is CASSFFTGGVNEQYF.